What follows are 7 T cell receptor beta chains derived from one specimen sequenced in a study of T cells expressing NK-cell markers. TCRdb reanalyzed the 5' RACE reads, giving one entry per CDR3 protein sequence and no DNA. Its table records about 150,000 distinct CDR3 sequences. Sequencing used blood T cells: a sorted CD56 or NKG2C T cell subset, CD4+ or CD8+ T cells, or bulk PBMC T cells (not recorded which). These receptors came from a woman in her 50s in good health.

This chain connects TRBV5-1 to TRBJ2-5; the TCRdb D gene call, TRBD2, has no DNA to confirm it. In germline, CDR1 is SGHRS, CDR2 YFSETQ. The CDR3 consists of 16 residues. CDR3 in amino acids: CASSSSGTSGQETQYF.

The rearrangement joins TRBV9 to TRBJ2-1; lacking DNA, the TRBD1 call made by TCRdb goes unchecked. Germline loops: CDR1 SGDLS, CDR2 YYNGEE. This CDR3 is 16 amino acids long. Here the CDR3 reads CASSVIGTGSKNEQFF.

V gene TRBV20-1 combines with J gene TRBJ1-5; no DNA is available, so the TRBD1 call from TCRdb remains unchecked. Per germline, CDR1 DFQATT and CDR2 SNEGSKA (reference sequence). The CDR3 is made up of 14 amino acids. The CDR3 is CSARPTGGRQPQHF.

The rearrangement links TRBV4-1 to TRBJ1-2. The CDR3 runs 15 residues. Germline-derived CDR1 and CDR2 are MGHRA and YSYEKL. This chain's CDR3 is CASSQTIGSLYGYTF.

The chain couples TRBV4-2 to TRBJ1-1. The CDR3 totals 14 residues. Germline assignment: CDR1 LGHNA and CDR2 YNFKEQ. Here the CDR3 reads CASSQGETSYQAFF.

The chain links TRBV6-1 to TRBJ2-1; TCRdb's D call, TRBD2, is unchecked because there is no DNA. From germline, CDR1 is MNHNS and CDR2 SASEGT. There are 15 residues in the CDR3. CDR3 residues: CASSEPSGSYNEQFF.

The rearrangement links TRBV7-8 to TRBJ2-2; the D gene TCRdb calls, TRBD1, cannot be checked with no DNA. The CDR3 covers 16 residues. Germline values: CDR1 SGHVS, CDR2 FQNEAQ. This CDR3 reads CASRPRGGSNTGELFF.